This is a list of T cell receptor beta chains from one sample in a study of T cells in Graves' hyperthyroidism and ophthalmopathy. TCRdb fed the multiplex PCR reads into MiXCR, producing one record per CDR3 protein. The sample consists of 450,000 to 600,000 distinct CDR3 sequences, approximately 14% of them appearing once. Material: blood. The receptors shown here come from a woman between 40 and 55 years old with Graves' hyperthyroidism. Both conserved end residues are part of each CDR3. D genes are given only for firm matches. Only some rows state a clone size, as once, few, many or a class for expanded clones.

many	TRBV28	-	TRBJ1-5	CASSPRLLRTGNQPQHF	TGTGCCAGCAGTCCGCGACTCCTTCGAACGGGCAATCAGCCCCAGCATTTT
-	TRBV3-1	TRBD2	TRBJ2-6	CASSQDLGGSGANVLTF	TGTGCCAGCAGCCAAGACCTGGGGGGGTCTGGGGCCAACGTCCTGACTTTC
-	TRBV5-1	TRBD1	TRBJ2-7	CASSLGSPGQGNEQYF	TGCGCCAGCAGCTTGGGTAGCCCGGGACAGGGGAACGAGCAGTACTTC
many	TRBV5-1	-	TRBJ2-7	CASSSGSLLSSYEQYF	TGCGCCAGCAGCTCGGGATCACTCTTGAGCTCCTACGAGCAGTACTTC
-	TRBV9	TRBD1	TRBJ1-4	CASSDRDRGPSNEKLFF	TGTGCCAGCAGCGACCGGGACAGGGGGCCTTCTAATGAAAAACTGTTTTTT
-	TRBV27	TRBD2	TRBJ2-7	CASTKNLAGPYEQYF	TGTGCCAGCACCAAAAATCTAGCGGGACCCTACGAGCAGTACTTC
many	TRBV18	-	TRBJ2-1	CASSPRDKLYNEQFF	TGTGCCAGCTCACCACGGGACAAGCTCTACAATGAGCAGTTCTTC
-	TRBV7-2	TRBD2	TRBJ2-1	CASSNPTPSGRVYNEQFF	TGTGCCAGCAGCAATCCTACCCCCAGCGGGAGAGTCTACAATGAGCAGTTCTTC
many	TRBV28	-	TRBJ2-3	CASSLSRTVSADTQYF	TGTGCCAGCAGTTTATCCAGGACCGTCAGCGCAGATACGCAGTATTTT
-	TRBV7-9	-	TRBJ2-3	CASSFTVTSSTTDTQYF	TGTGCCAGCAGCTTCACCGTCACATCGAGTACCACAGATACGCAGTATTTT